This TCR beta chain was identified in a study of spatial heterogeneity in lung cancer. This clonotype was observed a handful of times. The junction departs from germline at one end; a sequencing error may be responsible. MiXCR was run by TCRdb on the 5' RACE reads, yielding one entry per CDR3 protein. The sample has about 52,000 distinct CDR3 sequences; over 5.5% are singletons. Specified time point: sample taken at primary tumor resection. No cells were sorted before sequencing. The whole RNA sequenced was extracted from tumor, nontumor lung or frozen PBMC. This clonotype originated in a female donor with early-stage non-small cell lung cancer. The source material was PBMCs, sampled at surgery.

The CDR3 is CANSKRQGGYTF. The CDR3 nucleotides read TGTGCCAACAGCAAGCGACAGGGCGGCTACACCTTC. V and J are TRBV9 and TRBJ1-2; TRBD1 agrees at 7 bases. The CDR3 sequence is 12 residues long. CDR1 is SGDLS, CDR2 YYNGEE, per germline.